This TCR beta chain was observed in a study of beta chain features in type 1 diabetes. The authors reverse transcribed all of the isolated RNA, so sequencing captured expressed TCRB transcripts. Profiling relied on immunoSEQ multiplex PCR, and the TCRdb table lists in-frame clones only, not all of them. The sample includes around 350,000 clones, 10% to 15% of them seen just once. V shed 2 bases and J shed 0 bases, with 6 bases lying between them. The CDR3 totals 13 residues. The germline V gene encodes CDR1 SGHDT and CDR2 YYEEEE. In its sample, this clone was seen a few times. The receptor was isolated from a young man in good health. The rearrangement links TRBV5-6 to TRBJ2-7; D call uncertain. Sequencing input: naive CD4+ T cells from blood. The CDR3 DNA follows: TGTGCCAGCAGCTTTACTCACTCCTACGAGCAGTACTTC. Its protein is CASSFTHSYEQYF.